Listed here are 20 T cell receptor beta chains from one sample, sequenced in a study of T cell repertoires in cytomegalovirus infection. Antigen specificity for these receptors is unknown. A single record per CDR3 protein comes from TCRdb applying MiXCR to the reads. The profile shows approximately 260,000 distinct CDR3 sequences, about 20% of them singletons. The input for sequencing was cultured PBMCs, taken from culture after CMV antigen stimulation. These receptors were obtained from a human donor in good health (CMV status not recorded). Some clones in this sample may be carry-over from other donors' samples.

CDR3 nucleotides: TGTGCCAGCAGTGGGGGGGGGGTCGGAGATACGCAGTATTTT. Encoded protein: CASSGGGVGDTQYF. The rearrangement uses TRBV25-1 and TRBJ2-3; TRBD2 aligns across 7 bases. The CDR3 spans 14 residues. The germline V gene encodes CDR1 MGHDK and CDR2 SYGVNS. V shed 4 bases and J 5 bases; nucleotides not matched to a gene: 6.

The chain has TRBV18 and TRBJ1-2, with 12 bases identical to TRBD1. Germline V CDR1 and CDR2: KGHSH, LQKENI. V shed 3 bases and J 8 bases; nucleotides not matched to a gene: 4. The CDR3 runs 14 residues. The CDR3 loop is CASSPGQGAEGYTF. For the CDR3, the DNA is TGTGCCAGCTCACCGGGACAGGGGGCGGAAGGCTACACCTTC.

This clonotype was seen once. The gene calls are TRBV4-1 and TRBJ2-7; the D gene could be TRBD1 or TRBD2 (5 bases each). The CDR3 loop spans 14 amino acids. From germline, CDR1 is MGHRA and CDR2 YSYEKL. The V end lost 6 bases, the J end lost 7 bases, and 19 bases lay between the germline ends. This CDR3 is CASSFNVGAGEQYV. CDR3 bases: TGCGCCAGCAGTTTCAACGTCGGGGCGGGTGAGCAGTACGTC.

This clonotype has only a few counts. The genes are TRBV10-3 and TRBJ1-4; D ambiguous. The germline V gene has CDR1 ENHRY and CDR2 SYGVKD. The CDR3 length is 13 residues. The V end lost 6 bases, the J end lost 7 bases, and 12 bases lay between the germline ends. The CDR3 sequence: CAIRAGVREKLFF. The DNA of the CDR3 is TGTGCCATCAGGGCTGGGGTCCGTGAAAAACTGTTTTTT.

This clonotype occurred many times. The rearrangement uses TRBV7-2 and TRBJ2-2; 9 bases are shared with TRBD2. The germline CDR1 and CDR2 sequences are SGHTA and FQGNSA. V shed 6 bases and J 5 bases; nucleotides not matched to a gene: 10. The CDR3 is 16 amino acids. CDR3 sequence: CASRTQGGRDTGELFF. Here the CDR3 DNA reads TGTGCCAGCAGGACCCAGGGCGGGAGGGATACCGGGGAGCTGTTTTTT.

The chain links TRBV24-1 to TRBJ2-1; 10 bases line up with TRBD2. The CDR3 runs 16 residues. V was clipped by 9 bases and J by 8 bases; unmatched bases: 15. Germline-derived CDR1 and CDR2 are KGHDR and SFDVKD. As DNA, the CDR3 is TGTGCCACCGGACGTAGGATTGCTAGCGGGAGCGATGAGCAGTTCTTC. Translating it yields CATGRRIASGSDEQFF.

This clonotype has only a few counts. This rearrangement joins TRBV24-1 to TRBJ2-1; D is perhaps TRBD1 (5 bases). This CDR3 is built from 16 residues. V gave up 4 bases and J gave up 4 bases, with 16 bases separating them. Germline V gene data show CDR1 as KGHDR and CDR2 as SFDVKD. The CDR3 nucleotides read TGTGCCACCAGTGAGAAGACAGTTATTGGGTACAATGAGCAGTTCTTC. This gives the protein CATSEKTVIGYNEQFF.

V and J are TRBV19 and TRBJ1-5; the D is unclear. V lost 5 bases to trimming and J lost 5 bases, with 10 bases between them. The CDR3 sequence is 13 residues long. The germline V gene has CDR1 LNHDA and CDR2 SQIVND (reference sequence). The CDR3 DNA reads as TGTGCCAGTAGTCCCAGGAGCCATCAGCCCCAGCATTTT. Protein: CASSPRSHQPQHF.

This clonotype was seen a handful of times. CDR3 sequence: CASSYGSGGIYNEQFF. DNA for the CDR3: TGTGCCAGCAGTTACGGGTCCGGGGGGATCTACAATGAGCAGTTCTTC. This chain joins TRBV6-6 and TRBJ2-1; 7 nucleotides line up with TRBD2. Germline V gives CDR1 MNHNY, CDR2 SVGAGI (reference sequence). CDR3 length: 16 residues. After removal of 2 bases from V and 3 bases from J, the junction contained 7 bases not matched to a gene.

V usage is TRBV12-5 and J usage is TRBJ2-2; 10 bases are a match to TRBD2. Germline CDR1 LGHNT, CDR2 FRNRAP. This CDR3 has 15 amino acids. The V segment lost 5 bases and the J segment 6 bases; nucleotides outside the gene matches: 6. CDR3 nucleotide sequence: TGTGCTAGTGGTCCGGGGACTAGCGATGCCGGGGAGCTGTTTTTT. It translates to CASGPGTSDAGELFF.

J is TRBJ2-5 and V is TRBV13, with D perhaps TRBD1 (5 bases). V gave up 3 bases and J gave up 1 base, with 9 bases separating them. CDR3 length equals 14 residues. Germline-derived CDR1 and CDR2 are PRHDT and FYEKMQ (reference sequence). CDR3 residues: CASSLRQIQETQYF. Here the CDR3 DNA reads TGTGCCAGCAGCTTGCGACAGATCCAAGAGACCCAGTACTTC.

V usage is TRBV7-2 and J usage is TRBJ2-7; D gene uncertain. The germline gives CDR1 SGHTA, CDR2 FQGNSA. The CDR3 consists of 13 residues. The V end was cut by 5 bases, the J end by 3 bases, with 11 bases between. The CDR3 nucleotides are TGTGCCAGCAGCCGGACCACTGGCTACGAGCAGTACTTC. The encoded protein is CASSRTTGYEQYF. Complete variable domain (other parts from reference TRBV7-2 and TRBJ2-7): GAGVSQSPSNKVTEKGKDVELRCDPISGHTALYWYRQSLGQGLEFLIYFQGNSAPDKSGLPSDRFSAERTGGSVSTLTIQRTQQEDSAVYLCASSRTTGYEQYFGPGTRLTVT.

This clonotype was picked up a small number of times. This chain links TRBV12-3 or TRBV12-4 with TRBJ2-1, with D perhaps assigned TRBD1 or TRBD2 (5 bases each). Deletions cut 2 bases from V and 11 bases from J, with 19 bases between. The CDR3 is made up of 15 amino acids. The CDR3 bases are TGTGCCAGCAGTTTATCAAGCGGAGAATCAGGGCAGCAGTTCTTC. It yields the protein CASSLSSGESGQQFF.

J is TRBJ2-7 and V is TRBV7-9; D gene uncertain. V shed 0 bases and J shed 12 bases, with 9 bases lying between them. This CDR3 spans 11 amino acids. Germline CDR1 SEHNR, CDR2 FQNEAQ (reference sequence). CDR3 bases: TGTGCCAGCAGCTTAGCCGGCTCGAGGTACTTC. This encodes CASSLAGSRYF.

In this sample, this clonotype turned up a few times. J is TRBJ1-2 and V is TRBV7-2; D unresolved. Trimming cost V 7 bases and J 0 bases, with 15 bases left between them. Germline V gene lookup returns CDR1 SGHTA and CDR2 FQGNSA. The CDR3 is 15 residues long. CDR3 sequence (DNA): TGTGCCAGCACCCAAGGTCCGCCAGCTAACTATGGCTACACCTTC. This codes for CASTQGPPANYGYTF.

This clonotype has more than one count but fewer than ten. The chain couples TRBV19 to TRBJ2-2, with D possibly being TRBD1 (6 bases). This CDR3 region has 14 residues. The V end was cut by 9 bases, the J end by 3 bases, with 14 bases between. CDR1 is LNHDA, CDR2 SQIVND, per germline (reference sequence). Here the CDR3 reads CASRRGGHTGELFF. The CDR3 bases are TGTGCCAGCAGAAGAGGGGGTCACACCGGGGAGCTGTTTTTT.

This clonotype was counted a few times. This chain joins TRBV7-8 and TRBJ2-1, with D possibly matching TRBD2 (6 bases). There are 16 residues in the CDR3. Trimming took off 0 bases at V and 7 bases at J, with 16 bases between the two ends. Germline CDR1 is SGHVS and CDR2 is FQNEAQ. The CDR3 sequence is CASSLARGTPGNEQFF. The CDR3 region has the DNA TGTGCCAGCAGCTTAGCGCGGGGTACTCCTGGGAATGAGCAGTTCTTC.

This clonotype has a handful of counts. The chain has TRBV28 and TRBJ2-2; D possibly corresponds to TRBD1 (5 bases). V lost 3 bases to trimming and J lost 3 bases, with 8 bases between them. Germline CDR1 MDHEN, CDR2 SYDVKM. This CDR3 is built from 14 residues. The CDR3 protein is CASSFPQDTGELFF. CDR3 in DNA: TGTGCCAGCAGTTTCCCACAGGACACCGGGGAGCTGTTTTTT. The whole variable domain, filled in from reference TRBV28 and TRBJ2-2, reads DVKVTQSSRYLVKRTGEKVFLECVQDMDHENMFWYRQDPGLGLRLIYFSYDVKMKEKGDIPEGYSVSREKKERFSLILESASTNQTSMYLCASSFPQDTGELFFGEGSRLTVL.

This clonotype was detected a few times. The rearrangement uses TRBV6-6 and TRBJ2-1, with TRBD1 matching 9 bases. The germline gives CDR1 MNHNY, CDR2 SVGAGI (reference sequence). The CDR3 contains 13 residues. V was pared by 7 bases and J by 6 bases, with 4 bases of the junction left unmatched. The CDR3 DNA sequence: TGTGCCAGCACCGGACAGGGGACCAATGAGCAGTTCTTC. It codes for CASTGQGTNEQFF.

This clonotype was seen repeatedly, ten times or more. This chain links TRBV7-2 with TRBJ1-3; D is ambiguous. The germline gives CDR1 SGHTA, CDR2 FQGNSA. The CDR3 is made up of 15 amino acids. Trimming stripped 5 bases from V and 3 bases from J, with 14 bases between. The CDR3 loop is CASSPRRAGGNTIYF. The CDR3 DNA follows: TGTGCCAGCAGCCCACGCCGGGCGGGTGGAAACACCATATATTTT. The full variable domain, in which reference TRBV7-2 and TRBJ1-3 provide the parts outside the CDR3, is GAGVSQSPSNKVTEKGKDVELRCDPISGHTALYWYRQSLGQGLEFLIYFQGNSAPDKSGLPSDRFSAERTGGSVSTLTIQRTQQEDSAVYLCASSPRRAGGNTIYFGEGSWLTVV.